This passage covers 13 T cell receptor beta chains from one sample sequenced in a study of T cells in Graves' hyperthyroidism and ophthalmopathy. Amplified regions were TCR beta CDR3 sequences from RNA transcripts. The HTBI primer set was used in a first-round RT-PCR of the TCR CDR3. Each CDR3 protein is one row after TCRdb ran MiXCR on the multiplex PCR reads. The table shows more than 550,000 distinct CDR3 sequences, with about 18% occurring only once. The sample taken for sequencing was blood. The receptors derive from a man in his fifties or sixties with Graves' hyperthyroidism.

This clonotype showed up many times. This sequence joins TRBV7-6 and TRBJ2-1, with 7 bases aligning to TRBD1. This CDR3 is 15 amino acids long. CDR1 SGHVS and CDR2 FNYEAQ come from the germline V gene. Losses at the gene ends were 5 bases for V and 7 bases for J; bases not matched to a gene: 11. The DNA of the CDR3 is TGTGCCAGCAGCAGAGGGGGCAAGGCCGGTAATGAGCAGTTCTTC. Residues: CASSRGGKAGNEQFF. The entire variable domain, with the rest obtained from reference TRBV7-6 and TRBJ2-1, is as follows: GAGVSQSPRYKVTKRGQDVALRCDPISGHVSLYWYRQALGQGPEFLTYFNYEAQQDKSGLPNDRFSAERPEGSISTLTIQRTEQRDSAMYRCASSRGGKAGNEQFFGPGTRLTVL.

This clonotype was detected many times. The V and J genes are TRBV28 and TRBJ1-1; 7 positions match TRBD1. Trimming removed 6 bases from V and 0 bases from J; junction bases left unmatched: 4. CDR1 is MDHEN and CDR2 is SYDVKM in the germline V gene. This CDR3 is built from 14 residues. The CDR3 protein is CASRPGGLNTEAFF. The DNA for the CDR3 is TGTGCCAGCAGACCAGGGGGTTTGAACACTGAAGCTTTCTTT.

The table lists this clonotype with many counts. The CDR3 spells CASGADGSPEGGYTF. CDR3 in DNA: TGCGCCAGCGGGGCGGACGGATCCCCGGAGGGGGGCTACACCTTC. The chain combines TRBV5-1 with TRBJ1-2; weak D call: TRBD1 (5 bases). The V and J ends lost 7 bases and 8 bases respectively, with 24 bases between them. The CDR3 spans 15 residues. The germline V gene has CDR1 SGHRS and CDR2 YFSETQ. The full variable domain, with the rest looked up from reference TRBV5-1 and TRBJ1-2, is KAGVTQTPRYLIKTRGQQVTLSCSPISGHRSVSWYQQTPGQGLQFLFEYFSETQRNKGNFPGRFSGRQFSNSRSEMNVSTLELGDSALYLCASGADGSPEGGYTFGSGTRLTVV.

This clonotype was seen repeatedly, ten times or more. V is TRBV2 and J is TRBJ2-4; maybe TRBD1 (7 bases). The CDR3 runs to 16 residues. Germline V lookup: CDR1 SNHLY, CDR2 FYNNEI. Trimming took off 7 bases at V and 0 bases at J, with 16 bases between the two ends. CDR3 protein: CASIGQGGEAKNIQYF. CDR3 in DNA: TGTGCCAGCATTGGTCAGGGGGGAGAAGCCAAAAACATTCAGTACTTC. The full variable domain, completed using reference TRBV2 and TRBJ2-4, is EPEVTQTPSHQVTQMGQEVILRCVPISNHLYFYWYRQILGQKVEFLVSFYNNEISEKSEIFDDQFSVERPDGSNFTLKIRSTKLEDSAMYFCASIGQGGEAKNIQYFGAGTRLSVL.

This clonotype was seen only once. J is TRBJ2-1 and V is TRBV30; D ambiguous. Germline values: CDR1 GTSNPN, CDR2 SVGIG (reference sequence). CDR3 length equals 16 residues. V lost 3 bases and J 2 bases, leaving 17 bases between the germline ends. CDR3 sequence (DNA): TGTGCCTGGAGCCCCATGTTGAGTGACCCCTACAATGAGCAGTTCTTC. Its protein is CAWSPMLSDPYNEQFF.

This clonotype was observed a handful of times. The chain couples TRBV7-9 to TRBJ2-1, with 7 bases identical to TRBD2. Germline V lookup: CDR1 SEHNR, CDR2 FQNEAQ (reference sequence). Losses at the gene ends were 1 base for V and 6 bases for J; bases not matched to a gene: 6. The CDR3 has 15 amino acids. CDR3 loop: CASSLVAGEANEQFF. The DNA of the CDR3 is TGTGCCAGCAGCTTAGTGGCGGGAGAAGCCAATGAGCAGTTCTTC.

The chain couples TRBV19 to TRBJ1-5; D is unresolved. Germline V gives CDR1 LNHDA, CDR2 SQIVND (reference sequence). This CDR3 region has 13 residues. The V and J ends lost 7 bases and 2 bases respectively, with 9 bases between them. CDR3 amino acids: CASNRGRNQPQHF. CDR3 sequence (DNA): TGTGCCAGTAATCGGGGTCGCAATCAGCCCCAGCATTTT.

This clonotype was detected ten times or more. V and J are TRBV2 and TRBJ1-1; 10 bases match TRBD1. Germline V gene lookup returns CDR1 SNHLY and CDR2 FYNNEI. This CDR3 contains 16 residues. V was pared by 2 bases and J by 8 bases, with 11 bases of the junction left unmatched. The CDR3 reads CASSERLSGTGAEAFF. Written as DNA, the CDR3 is TGTGCCAGCAGTGAACGTCTCTCCGGGACAGGGGCAGAAGCTTTCTTT.

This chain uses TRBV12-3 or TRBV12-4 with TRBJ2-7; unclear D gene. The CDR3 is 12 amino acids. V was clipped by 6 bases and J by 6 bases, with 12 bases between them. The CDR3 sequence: CASSPSVGEQYF. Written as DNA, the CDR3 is TGTGCCAGCAGCCCAAGTGTGGGCGAGCAGTACTTC.

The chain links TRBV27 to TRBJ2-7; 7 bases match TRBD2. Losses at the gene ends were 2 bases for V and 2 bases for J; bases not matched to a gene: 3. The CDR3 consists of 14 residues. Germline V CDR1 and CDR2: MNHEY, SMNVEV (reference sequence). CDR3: CASSLQREAYEQYF. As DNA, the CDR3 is TGTGCCAGCAGTTTACAGCGGGAAGCCTACGAGCAGTACTTC.

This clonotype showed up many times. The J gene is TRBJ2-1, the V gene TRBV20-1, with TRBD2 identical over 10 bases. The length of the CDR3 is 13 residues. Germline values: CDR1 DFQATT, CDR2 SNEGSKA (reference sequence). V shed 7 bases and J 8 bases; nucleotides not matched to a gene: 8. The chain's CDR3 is CSEEASGRDEQFF. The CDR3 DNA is TGCAGTGAGGAGGCTAGCGGGAGAGATGAGCAGTTCTTC.

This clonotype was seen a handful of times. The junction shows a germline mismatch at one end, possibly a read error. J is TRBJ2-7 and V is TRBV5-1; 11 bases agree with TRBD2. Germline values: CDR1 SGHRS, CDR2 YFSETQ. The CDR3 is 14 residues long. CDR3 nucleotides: TGCGCCAGCAGCATGGGACTAGCGGCCTACGAGCGGTACTTC. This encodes CASSMGLAAYERYF.

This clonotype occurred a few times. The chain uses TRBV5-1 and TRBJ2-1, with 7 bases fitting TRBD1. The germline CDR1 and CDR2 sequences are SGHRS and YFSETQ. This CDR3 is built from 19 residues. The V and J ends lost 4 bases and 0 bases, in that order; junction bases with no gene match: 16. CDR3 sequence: CASSGRDRTILSSYNEQFF. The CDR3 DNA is TGCGCCAGCAGCGGCCGGGACAGAACTATTCTTAGCTCCTACAATGAGCAGTTCTTC.